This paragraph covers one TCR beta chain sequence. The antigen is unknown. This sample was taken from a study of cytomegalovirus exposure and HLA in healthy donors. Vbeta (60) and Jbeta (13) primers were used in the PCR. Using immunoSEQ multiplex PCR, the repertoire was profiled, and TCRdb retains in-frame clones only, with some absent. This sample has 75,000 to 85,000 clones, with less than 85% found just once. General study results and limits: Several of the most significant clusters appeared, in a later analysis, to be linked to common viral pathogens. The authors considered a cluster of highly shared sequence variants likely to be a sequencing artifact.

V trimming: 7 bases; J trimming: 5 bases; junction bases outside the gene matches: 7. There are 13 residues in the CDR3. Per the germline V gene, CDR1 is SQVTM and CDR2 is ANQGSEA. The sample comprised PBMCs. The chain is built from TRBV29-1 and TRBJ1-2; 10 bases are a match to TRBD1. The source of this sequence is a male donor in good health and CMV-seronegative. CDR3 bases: TGCAGCGCACGGACAGGGGGACATTATGGCTACACCTTC. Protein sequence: CSARTGGHYGYTF.